Listed here are 13 T cell receptor beta chains from one sample, sequenced in a study of control samples from healthy donors and cancer patients. Sequenced by immunoSEQ multiplex PCR; TCRdb stores in-frame clones only, minus some. The sample records approximately 70,000 clones, roughly 87% being singletons. Source material: blood. The receptors shown here come from a woman aged 45-65 years in good health.

The rearrangement uses TRBV4-1 and TRBJ1-4; D unresolved. In germline, CDR1 is MGHRA, CDR2 YSYEKL. The V end was cut by 1 base, the J end by 7 bases, with 7 bases between. This CDR3 has 13 residues. DNA for the CDR3: TGCGCCAGCAGCCAAGCCAGGCGTGAAAAACTGTTTTTT. This codes for CASSQARREKLFF.

The J gene is TRBJ2-7, the V gene TRBV29-1; 10 bases map to TRBD2. The CDR3 is 14 residues long. Trimming removed 5 bases from V and 2 bases from J; junction bases left unmatched: 6. The V gene's germline CDR1 is SQVTM and CDR2 ANQGSEA. Written as DNA, the CDR3 is TGCAGCGTTACTAGCGGGAACGCTCCCTACGAGCAGTACTTC. Amino acid sequence: CSVTSGNAPYEQYF.

The count of this clone is one. This rearrangement joins TRBV19 to TRBJ1-2; no reliable D call. This CDR3 spans 14 amino acids. CDR1 is LNHDA and CDR2 is SQIVND in the germline V gene (reference sequence). V was pared by 4 bases and J by 3 bases, with 12 bases between. The CDR3 region is CASSTSTTDYGYTF. In nucleotides, the CDR3 is TGTGCCAGTAGTACCTCCACAACGGACTATGGCTACACCTTC.

V is TRBV5-4 and J is TRBJ1-3, with D perhaps TRBD1 (6 bases). Trimming left V 4 bases short and J 0 bases short, with 14 bases between. CDR1 and CDR2 from the germline V gene are SGHNT and YYREEE (reference sequence). The CDR3 spans 16 residues. CDR3 sequence: CASSKGGASSGNTIYF. The DNA for the CDR3 is TGTGCCAGCAGCAAGGGGGGGGCGAGCTCTGGAAACACCATATATTTT.

J is TRBJ2-7 and V is TRBV18; 13 positions match TRBD2. The CDR3 contains 15 residues. Germline V CDR1 and CDR2: KGHSH, LQKENI. Germline trimming cut 3 bases from V and 6 bases from J; bases unmatched to any gene: 5. The CDR3 loop is CASSPWTSGRGEQYF. CDR3 DNA sequence: TGTGCCAGCTCACCGTGGACTAGCGGGAGAGGCGAGCAGTACTTC.

The chain combines TRBV6-1 with TRBJ2-7; 13 nucleotides match TRBD2. V shed 4 bases, J shed 2 bases, and the junction held 5 bases outside the gene matches. The CDR3 runs to 16 residues. Germline-derived CDR1 and CDR2 are MNHNS and SASEGT. The CDR3, as DNA: TGTGCCAGCAGTGGATGGACTAGCGGGAGTACCTACGAGCAGTACTTC. The encoded protein is CASSGWTSGSTYEQYF.

V gene TRBV13 combines with J gene TRBJ2-1, with TRBD2 identical over 10 bases. The CDR3 runs to 16 residues. Germline lookup yields CDR1 PRHDT and CDR2 FYEKMQ (reference sequence). Losses at the gene ends were 4 bases for V and 8 bases for J; bases not matched to a gene: 11. CDR3 in amino acids: CASSSQGTSVLDEQFF. In DNA, the CDR3 is TGTGCCAGCAGCTCGCAAGGGACTAGCGTTTTGGATGAGCAGTTCTTC.

This chain joins TRBV18 and TRBJ1-2; D is unclear. The CDR3 loop spans 13 amino acids. Germline CDR1 and CDR2: KGHSH and LQKENI. Trimming stripped 2 bases from V and 2 bases from J, with 6 bases between. CDR3 region: CASSPEENYGYTF. The DNA for the CDR3 is TGTGCCAGCTCACCAGAGGAGAACTATGGCTACACCTTC.

This chain links TRBV2 with TRBJ2-6, with D hard to call. V lost 5 bases, J lost 0 bases, and 8 bases lay in between. This CDR3 comprises 15 residues. Germline V gene lookup returns CDR1 SNHLY and CDR2 FYNNEI. The CDR3 region is CASSPAPSGANVLTF. CDR3 in DNA: TGTGCCAGCAGTCCGGCACCCTCTGGGGCCAACGTCCTGACTTTC.

In nucleotides, the CDR3 is TGTGCCAGCAGCTTAACGGACAGGGAATACGAGCAGTACTTC. Translated, it gives CASSLTDREYEQYF. J is TRBJ2-7 and V is TRBV9, with TRBD1 matching 8 bases. Germline V CDR1 and CDR2: SGDLS, YYNGEE. V trimming: 4 bases; J trimming: 4 bases; junction bases outside the gene matches: 7. The length of the CDR3 is 14 residues. The full variable domain, with the rest looked up from reference TRBV9 and TRBJ2-7, is DSGVTQTPKHLITATGQRVTLRCSPRSGDLSVYWYQQSLDQGLQFLIQYYNGEERAKGNILERFSAQQFPDLHSELNLSSLELGDSALYFCASSLTDREYEQYFGPGTRLTVT.

The chain joins TRBV5-1 to TRBJ2-5; 8 nucleotides align to TRBD2. The CDR3 contains 14 residues. With V trimmed by 4 bases and J by 1 base, 3 bases remained unmatched. Germline lookup yields CDR1 SGHRS and CDR2 YFSETQ. CDR3 residues: CASSPGTSQETQYF. The CDR3 DNA reads TGCGCCAGCAGCCCGGGGACTAGCCAAGAGACCCAGTACTTC.

This clone appeared a single time. The chain recombines TRBV14 with TRBJ2-3, with D possibly TRBD1 on 5 matching bases. The V gene lost 2 bases and the J gene lost 7 bases, with 10 bases spanning the gap. From germline, CDR1 is SGHDN and CDR2 FVKESK. The CDR3 length is 13 residues. The DNA of the CDR3 is TGTGCCAGCAGCCAACAGGGATCAAATACGCAGTATTTT. Protein sequence: CASSQQGSNTQYF.

In nucleotides, the CDR3 is TGTGCCAGCAGCTTAGCTAGCGGGAGAGGCGAGCAGTACTTC. This gives the protein CASSLASGRGEQYF. The chain carries TRBV13 and TRBJ2-7, with 10 bases lining up with TRBD2. With V trimmed by 1 base and J by 6 bases, 3 bases remained unmatched. Germline CDR1 reads PRHDT; CDR2 reads FYEKMQ (reference sequence). This CDR3 is 14 amino acids long.